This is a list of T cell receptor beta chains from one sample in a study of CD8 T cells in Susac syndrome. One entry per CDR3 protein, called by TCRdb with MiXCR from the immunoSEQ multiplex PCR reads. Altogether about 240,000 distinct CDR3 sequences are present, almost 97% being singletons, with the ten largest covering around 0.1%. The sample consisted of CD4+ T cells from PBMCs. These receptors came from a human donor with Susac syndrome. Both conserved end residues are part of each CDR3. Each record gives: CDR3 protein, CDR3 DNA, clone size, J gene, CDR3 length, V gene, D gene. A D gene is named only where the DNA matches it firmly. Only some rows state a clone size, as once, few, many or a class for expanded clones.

cdr3_aa: CASTRGRETQYF; cdr3_nt: TGTGCCAGCACCCGGGGCAGGGAGACCCAGTACTTC; clone_size: -; j_call: TRBJ2-5; cdr3_length: 12; v_call: TRBV28; d_call: -
cdr3_aa: CASIPRNYTEAFF; cdr3_nt: TGCGCCAGCATCCCACGGAATTACACTGAAGCTTTCTTT; clone_size: -; j_call: TRBJ1-1; cdr3_length: 13; v_call: TRBV23-1; d_call: -
cdr3_aa: CAWKKKRDREEYF; cdr3_nt: TGTGCCTGGAAAAAAAAGCGGGACCGAGAGGAATATTTT; clone_size: -; j_call: TRBJ2-3; cdr3_length: 13; v_call: TRBV30; d_call: TRBD2
cdr3_aa: CASSLGADHYEQYF; cdr3_nt: TGTGCCAGCAGCTTAGGAGCGGACCACTACGAGCAGTACTTC; clone_size: -; j_call: TRBJ2-7; cdr3_length: 14; v_call: TRBV7-2; d_call: -
cdr3_aa: CASSQGEGANYGYTF; cdr3_nt: TGTGCCAGCAGCCAAGGCGAGGGGGCTAACTATGGCTACACCTTC; clone_size: once; j_call: TRBJ1-2; cdr3_length: 15; v_call: TRBV4-2; d_call: -
cdr3_aa: CATSDSGTGPYNEQFF; cdr3_nt: TGTGCCACCAGTGACTCCGGGACAGGCCCCTACAATGAGCAGTTCTTC; clone_size: -; j_call: TRBJ2-1; cdr3_length: 16; v_call: TRBV24-1; d_call: TRBD1
cdr3_aa: CASSWGRNQPQHF; cdr3_nt: TGTGCCAGCAGCTGGGGCCGTAATCAGCCCCAGCATTTT; clone_size: -; j_call: TRBJ1-5; cdr3_length: 13; v_call: TRBV28; d_call: -
cdr3_aa: CASSQLQNTGELFF; cdr3_nt: TGTGCCAGCAGCCAATTACAGAACACCGGGGAGCTGTTTTTT; clone_size: -; j_call: TRBJ2-2; cdr3_length: 14; v_call: TRBV3-1; d_call: -
cdr3_aa: CASSVREISTDTQYF; cdr3_nt: TGTGCCAGCAGTGTCCGGGAGATTAGCACAGATACGCAGTATTTT; clone_size: -; j_call: TRBJ2-3; cdr3_length: 15; v_call: TRBV2; d_call: -
cdr3_aa: CASSQGGSGSPNEQFF; cdr3_nt: TGTGCCAGCAGCCAAGGGGGGAGCGGGAGTCCCAATGAGCAGTTCTTC; clone_size: -; j_call: TRBJ2-1; cdr3_length: 16; v_call: TRBV3-1; d_call: TRBD2
cdr3_aa: CASSYEFTGDTYEQYF; cdr3_nt: TGTGCCAGCAGCTACGAGTTCACGGGAGACACCTACGAGCAGTACTTC; clone_size: -; j_call: TRBJ2-7; cdr3_length: 16; v_call: TRBV7-3; d_call: -
cdr3_aa: CASSDPQPGRSTYEQYF; cdr3_nt: TGTGCCAGCAGTGATCCCCAACCGGGACGCAGCACCTACGAGCAGTACTTC; clone_size: once; j_call: TRBJ2-7; cdr3_length: 17; v_call: TRBV25-1; d_call: -
cdr3_aa: CASSLRRGPYEQYF; cdr3_nt: TGTGCCAGCAGCTTAAGGCGGGGTCCCTACGAGCAGTACTTC; clone_size: -; j_call: TRBJ2-7; cdr3_length: 14; v_call: TRBV7-2; d_call: -
cdr3_aa: CASSGDRNCTF; cdr3_nt: TGCGCCAGCAGCGGGGACAGGAACTGCACCTTC; clone_size: -; j_call: TRBJ1-2; cdr3_length: 11; v_call: TRBV5-1; d_call: TRBD1
cdr3_aa: CARGLAVNEQFF; cdr3_nt: TGTGCCAGGGGACTAGCGGTCAATGAGCAGTTCTTC; clone_size: -; j_call: TRBJ2-1; cdr3_length: 12; v_call: TRBV21-1; d_call: -
cdr3_aa: CSVGQLTGELFF; cdr3_nt: TGCAGCGTTGGGCAGCTCACCGGGGAGCTGTTTTTT; clone_size: -; j_call: TRBJ2-2; cdr3_length: 12; v_call: TRBV29-1; d_call: -
cdr3_aa: CASSRQGAETQYF; cdr3_nt: TGTGCCAGCAGCCGACAGGGGGCTGAGACCCAGTACTTC; clone_size: -; j_call: TRBJ2-5; cdr3_length: 13; v_call: TRBV9; d_call: TRBD1
cdr3_aa: CASKIGGNTEAFF; cdr3_nt: TGTGCCAGCAAGATTGGTGGGAACACTGAAGCTTTCTTT; clone_size: -; j_call: TRBJ1-1; cdr3_length: 13; v_call: TRBV5-6; d_call: -
cdr3_aa: CASSSFWRGTEAFF; cdr3_nt: TGTGCCAGCAGCTCCTTTTGGAGGGGCACTGAAGCTTTCTTT; clone_size: -; j_call: TRBJ1-1; cdr3_length: 14; v_call: TRBV7-9; d_call: -